This TCR beta chain comes out of a study of blood T cells in healthy people across ages. Looking at the study overall: Every two T cells gave about one barcoded beta molecule via template switching. Overall study findings and caveats: Using unsorted PBMCs precluded a conclusive naive versus antigen-experienced comparison.

This CDR3 has 15 amino acids. V was pared by 0 bases and J by 3 bases, with 12 bases between. Germline CDR1 is DFQATT and CDR2 is SNEGSKA (reference sequence). This clonotype was counted only a few times. What it binds is not known. Together with a sample-barcoded 5' primer, a J-beta primer mix was included in a second PCR lasting 7 to 11 cycles. In TCRdb, the 5' RACE reads were re-called with MiXCR into one record per CDR3 protein. The sample includes 800,000 or so distinct CDR3 sequences, 20% to 25% of them seen just once. These sequences were also reported in another study, on T cells of mothers and their children.

The receptor was isolated from a boy younger than 18 in good health. The chain has TRBV20-1 and TRBJ2-1; possible D gene TRBD2, 5 bases. The specimen was blood. CDR3 coding DNA: TGCAGTGCTAGAGATCTGGACTCTAACTACAATGAGCAGTTCTTC. Residues: CSARDLDSNYNEQFF.